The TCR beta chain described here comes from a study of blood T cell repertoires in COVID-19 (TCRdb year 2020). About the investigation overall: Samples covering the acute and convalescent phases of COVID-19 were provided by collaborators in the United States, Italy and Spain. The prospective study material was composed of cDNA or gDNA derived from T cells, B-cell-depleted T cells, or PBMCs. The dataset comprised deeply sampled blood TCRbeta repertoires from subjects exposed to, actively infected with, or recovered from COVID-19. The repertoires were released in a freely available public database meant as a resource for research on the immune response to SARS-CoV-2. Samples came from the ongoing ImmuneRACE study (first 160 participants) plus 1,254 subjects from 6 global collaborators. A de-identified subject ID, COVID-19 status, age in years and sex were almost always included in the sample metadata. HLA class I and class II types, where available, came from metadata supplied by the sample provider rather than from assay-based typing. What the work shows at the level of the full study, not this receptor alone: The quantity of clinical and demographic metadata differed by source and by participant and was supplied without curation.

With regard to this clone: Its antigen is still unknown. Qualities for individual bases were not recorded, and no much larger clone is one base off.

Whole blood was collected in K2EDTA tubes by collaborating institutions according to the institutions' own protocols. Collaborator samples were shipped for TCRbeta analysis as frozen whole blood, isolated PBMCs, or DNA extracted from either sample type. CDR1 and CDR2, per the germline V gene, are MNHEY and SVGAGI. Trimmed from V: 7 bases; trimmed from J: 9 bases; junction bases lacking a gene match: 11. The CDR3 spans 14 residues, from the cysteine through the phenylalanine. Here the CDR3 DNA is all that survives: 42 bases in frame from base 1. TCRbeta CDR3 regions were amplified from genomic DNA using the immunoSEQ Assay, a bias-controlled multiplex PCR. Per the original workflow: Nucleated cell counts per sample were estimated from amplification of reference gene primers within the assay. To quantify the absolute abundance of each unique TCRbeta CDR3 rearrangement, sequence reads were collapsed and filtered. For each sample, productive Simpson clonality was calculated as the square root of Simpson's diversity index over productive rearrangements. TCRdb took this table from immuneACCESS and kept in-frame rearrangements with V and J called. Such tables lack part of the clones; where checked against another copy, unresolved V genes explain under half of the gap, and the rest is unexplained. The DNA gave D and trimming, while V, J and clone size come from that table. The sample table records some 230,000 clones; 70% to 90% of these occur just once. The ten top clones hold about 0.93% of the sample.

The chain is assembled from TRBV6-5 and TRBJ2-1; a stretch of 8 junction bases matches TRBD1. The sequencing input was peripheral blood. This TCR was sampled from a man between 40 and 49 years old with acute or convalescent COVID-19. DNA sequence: TGTGCCAGCAATCCCTGGACAGGGCCGAGTGAGCAGTTCTTC. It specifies CASNPWTGPSEQFF.